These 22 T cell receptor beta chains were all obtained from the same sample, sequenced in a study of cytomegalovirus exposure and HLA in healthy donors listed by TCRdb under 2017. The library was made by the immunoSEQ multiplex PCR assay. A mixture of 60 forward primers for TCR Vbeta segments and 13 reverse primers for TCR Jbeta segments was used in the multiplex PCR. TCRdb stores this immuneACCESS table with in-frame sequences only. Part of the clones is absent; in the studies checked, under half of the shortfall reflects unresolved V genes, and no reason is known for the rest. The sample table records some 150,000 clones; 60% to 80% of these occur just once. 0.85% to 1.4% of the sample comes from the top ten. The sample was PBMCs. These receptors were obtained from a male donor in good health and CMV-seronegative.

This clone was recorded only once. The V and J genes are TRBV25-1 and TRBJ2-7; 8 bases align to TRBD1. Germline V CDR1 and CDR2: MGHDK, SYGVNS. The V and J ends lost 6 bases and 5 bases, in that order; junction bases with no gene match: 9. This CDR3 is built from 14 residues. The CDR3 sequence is CASSIGQGGHEQYF. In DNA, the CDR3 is TGTGCCAGCAGCATCGGACAGGGCGGCCACGAGCAGTACTTC.

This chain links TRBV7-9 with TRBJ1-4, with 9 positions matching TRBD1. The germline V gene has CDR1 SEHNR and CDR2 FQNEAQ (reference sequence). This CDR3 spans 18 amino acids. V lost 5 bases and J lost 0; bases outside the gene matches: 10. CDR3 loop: CASSLGTGPRPTNEKLFF. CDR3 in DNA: TGTGCCAGCAGCCTCGGGACAGGGCCTCGCCCAACTAATGAAAAACTGTTTTTT.

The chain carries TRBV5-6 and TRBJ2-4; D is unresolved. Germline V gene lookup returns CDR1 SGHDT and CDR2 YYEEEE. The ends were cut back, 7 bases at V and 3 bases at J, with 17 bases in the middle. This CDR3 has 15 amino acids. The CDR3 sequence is CASPFGQADKNIQYF. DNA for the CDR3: TGTGCCAGCCCGTTTGGCCAGGCAGACAAAAACATTCAGTACTTC. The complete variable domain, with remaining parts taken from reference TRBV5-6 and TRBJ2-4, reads DAGVTQSPTHLIKTRGQQVTLRCSPKSGHDTVSWYQQALGQGPQFIFQYYEEEERQRGNFPDRFSGHQFPNYSSELNVNALLLGDSALYLCASPFGQADKNIQYFGAGTRLSVL.

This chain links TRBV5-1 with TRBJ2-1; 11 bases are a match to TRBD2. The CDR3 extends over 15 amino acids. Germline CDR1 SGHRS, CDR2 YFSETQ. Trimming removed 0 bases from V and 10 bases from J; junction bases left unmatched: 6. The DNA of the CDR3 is TGCGCCAGCAGCTTGGGTAGCGGGGGGGAAAAAGAGCAGTTCTTC. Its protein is CASSLGSGGEKEQFF.

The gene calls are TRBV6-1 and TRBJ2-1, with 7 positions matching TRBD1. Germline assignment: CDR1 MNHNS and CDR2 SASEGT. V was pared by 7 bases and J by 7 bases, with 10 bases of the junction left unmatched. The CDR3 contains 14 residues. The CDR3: CASIRGDRANEQFF. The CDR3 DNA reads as TGTGCCAGCATCAGAGGGGACAGAGCGAATGAGCAGTTCTTC.

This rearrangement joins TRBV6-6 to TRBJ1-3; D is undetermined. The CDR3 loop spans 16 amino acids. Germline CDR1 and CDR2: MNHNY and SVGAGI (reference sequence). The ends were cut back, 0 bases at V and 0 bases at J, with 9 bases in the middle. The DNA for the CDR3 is TGTGCCAGCAGTTACTCGGAGGTCCTCTCTGGAAACACCATATATTTT. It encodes CASSYSEVLSGNTIYF.

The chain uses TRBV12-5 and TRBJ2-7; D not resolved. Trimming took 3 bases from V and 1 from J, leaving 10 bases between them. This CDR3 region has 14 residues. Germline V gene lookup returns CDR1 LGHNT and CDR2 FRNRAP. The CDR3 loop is CASGFATSSYEQYF. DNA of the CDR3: TGTGCTAGTGGTTTCGCAACCAGTTCCTACGAGCAGTACTTC.

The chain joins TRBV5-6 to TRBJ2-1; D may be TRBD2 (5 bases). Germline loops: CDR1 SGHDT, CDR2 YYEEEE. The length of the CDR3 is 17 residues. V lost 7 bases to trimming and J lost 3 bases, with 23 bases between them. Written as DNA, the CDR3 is TGTGCCAGCGGCCCCGTGGTCGTTGGGAGCGGCTACAATGAGCAGTTCTTC. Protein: CASGPVVVGSGYNEQFF.

CDR3 in DNA: TGTGCCAGCAGCCCAGGGGGTCAGGATGGCTACACCTTC. Its translation: CASSPGGQDGYTF. J is TRBJ1-2 and V is TRBV5-6; 7 positions match TRBD1. The CDR3 contains 13 residues. Germline assignment: CDR1 SGHDT and CDR2 YYEEEE. Trimming at V came to 4 bases and at J to 6 bases, leaving 6 bases not matched to a gene.

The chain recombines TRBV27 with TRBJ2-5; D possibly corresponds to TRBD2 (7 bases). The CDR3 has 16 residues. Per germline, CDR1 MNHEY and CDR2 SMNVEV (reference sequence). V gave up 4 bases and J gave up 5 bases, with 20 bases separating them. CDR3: CASSSLMGGARETQYF. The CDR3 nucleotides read TGTGCCAGCAGTTCGCTAATGGGGGGGGCCCGGGAGACCCAGTACTTC.

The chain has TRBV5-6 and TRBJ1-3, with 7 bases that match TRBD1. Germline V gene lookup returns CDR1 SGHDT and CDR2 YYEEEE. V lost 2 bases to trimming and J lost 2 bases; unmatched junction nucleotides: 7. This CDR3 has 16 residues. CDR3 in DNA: TGTGCCAGCAGCTTTGGAGTCCAGGGGGCTGGAAACACCATATATTTT. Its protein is CASSFGVQGAGNTIYF.

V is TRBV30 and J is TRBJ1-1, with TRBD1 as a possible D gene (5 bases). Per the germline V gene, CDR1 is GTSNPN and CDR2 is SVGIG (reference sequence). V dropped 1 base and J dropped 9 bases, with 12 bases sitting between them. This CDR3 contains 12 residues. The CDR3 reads CAWSAGGGKAFF. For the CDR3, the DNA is TGTGCCTGGAGTGCCGGGGGTGGCAAAGCTTTCTTT.

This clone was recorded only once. The CDR3 sequence: CASSPSDRYSNQPQHF. Written as DNA, the CDR3 is TGCGCCAGCAGCCCTTCGGACAGATATAGCAATCAGCCCCAGCATTTT. The rearrangement links TRBV4-1 to TRBJ1-5, with TRBD1 as a possible D gene (6 bases). V was cut by 4 bases and J by 0 bases, with 13 bases left in between. The CDR3 has 16 residues. The germline CDR1 and CDR2 sequences are MGHRA and YSYEKL.

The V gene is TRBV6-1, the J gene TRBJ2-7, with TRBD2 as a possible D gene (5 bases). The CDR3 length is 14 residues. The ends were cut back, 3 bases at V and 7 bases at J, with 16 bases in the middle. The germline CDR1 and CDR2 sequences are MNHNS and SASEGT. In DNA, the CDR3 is TGTGCCAGCAGTGACCTGGACTGGTTGGGGGAGCAGTACTTC. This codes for CASSDLDWLGEQYF.

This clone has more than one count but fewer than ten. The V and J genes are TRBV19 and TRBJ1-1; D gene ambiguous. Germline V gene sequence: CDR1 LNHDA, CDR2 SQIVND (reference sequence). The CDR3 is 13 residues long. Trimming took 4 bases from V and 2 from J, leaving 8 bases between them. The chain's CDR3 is CASSSGGNTEAFF. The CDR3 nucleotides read TGTGCCAGTAGTAGCGGAGGAAACACTGAAGCTTTCTTT.

The DNA of the CDR3 is TGCGCCAGCAGCTTTGACAGCACCGGGGAGCTGTTTTTT. It codes for CASSFDSTGELFF. V is TRBV5-1 and J is TRBJ2-2; tentatively, D is TRBD1 (5 bases). The ends were cut back, 2 bases at V and 4 bases at J, with 6 bases in the middle. Germline assignment: CDR1 SGHRS and CDR2 YFSETQ. CDR3 length: 13 amino acids.

The CDR3 region is CASSIGLAGGLLAKNIQYF. DNA for the CDR3: TGTGCCAGTAGTATCGGACTAGCGGGGGGTCTCCTAGCCAAAAACATTCAGTACTTC. V gene TRBV19 combines with J gene TRBJ2-4; 14 nucleotides line up with TRBD2. J was trimmed by 0 bases and V by 3 bases; bases with no gene match: 7. The CDR3 runs 19 residues. Germline V CDR1 and CDR2: LNHDA, SQIVND (reference sequence). The full variable domain, with the rest looked up from reference TRBV19 and TRBJ2-4, is DGGITQSPKYLFRKEGQNVTLSCEQNLNHDAMYWYRQDPGQGLRLIYYSQIVNDFQKGDIAEGYSVSREKKESFPLTVTSAQKNPTAFYLCASSIGLAGGLLAKNIQYFGAGTRLSVL.

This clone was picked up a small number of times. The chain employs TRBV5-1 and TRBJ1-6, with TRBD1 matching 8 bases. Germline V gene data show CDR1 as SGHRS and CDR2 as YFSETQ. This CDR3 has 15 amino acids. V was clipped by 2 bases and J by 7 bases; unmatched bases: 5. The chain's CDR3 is CASSFLGQENSPLHF. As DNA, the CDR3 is TGCGCCAGCAGCTTCCTGGGACAGGAGAATTCACCCCTCCACTTT.

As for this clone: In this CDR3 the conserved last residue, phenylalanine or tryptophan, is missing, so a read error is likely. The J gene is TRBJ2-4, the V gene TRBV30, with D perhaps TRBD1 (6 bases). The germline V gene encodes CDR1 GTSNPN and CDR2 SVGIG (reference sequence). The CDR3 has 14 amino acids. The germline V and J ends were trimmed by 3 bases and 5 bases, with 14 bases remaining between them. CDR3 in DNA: TGTGCCTGGAGCCAGGGGAACGGTCAAAACATTCAGTACCTC. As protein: CAWSQGNGQNIQYL.

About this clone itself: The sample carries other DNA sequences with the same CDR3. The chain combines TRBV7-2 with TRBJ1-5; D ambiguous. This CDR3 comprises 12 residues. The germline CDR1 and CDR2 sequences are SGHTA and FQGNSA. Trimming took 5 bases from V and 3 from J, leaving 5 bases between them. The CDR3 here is CASSRPNQPQHF. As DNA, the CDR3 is TGTGCCAGCAGCCGTCCCAATCAGCCCCAGCATTTT.

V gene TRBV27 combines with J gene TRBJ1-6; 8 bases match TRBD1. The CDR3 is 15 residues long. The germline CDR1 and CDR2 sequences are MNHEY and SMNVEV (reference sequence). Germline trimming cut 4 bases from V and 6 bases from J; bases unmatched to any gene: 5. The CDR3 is CASSSTRGLNSPLHF. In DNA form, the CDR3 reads TGTGCCAGCAGTTCTACCAGGGGGCTTAATTCACCCCTCCACTTT.

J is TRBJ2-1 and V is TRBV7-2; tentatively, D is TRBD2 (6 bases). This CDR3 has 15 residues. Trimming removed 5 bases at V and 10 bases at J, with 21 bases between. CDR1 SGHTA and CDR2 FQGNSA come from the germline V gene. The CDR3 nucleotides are TGTGCCAGCAGCCCCACGCGAGGAGGGCCAGGGGAGCAGTTCTTC. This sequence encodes CASSPTRGGPGEQFF.